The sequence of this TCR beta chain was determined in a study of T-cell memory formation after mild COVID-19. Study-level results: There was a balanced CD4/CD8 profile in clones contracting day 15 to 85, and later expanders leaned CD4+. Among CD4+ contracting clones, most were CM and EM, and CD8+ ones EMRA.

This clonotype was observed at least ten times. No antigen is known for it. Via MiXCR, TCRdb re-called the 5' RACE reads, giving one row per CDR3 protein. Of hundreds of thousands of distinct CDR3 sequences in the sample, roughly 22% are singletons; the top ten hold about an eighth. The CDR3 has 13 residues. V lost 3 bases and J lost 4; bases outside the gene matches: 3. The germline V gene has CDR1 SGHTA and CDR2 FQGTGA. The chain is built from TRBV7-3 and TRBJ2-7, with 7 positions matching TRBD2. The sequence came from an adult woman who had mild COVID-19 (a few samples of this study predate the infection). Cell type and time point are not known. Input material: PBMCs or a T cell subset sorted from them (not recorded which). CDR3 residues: CASSFGGGYEQYF. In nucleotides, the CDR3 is TGTGCCAGCAGCTTCGGGGGAGGGTACGAGCAGTACTTC.